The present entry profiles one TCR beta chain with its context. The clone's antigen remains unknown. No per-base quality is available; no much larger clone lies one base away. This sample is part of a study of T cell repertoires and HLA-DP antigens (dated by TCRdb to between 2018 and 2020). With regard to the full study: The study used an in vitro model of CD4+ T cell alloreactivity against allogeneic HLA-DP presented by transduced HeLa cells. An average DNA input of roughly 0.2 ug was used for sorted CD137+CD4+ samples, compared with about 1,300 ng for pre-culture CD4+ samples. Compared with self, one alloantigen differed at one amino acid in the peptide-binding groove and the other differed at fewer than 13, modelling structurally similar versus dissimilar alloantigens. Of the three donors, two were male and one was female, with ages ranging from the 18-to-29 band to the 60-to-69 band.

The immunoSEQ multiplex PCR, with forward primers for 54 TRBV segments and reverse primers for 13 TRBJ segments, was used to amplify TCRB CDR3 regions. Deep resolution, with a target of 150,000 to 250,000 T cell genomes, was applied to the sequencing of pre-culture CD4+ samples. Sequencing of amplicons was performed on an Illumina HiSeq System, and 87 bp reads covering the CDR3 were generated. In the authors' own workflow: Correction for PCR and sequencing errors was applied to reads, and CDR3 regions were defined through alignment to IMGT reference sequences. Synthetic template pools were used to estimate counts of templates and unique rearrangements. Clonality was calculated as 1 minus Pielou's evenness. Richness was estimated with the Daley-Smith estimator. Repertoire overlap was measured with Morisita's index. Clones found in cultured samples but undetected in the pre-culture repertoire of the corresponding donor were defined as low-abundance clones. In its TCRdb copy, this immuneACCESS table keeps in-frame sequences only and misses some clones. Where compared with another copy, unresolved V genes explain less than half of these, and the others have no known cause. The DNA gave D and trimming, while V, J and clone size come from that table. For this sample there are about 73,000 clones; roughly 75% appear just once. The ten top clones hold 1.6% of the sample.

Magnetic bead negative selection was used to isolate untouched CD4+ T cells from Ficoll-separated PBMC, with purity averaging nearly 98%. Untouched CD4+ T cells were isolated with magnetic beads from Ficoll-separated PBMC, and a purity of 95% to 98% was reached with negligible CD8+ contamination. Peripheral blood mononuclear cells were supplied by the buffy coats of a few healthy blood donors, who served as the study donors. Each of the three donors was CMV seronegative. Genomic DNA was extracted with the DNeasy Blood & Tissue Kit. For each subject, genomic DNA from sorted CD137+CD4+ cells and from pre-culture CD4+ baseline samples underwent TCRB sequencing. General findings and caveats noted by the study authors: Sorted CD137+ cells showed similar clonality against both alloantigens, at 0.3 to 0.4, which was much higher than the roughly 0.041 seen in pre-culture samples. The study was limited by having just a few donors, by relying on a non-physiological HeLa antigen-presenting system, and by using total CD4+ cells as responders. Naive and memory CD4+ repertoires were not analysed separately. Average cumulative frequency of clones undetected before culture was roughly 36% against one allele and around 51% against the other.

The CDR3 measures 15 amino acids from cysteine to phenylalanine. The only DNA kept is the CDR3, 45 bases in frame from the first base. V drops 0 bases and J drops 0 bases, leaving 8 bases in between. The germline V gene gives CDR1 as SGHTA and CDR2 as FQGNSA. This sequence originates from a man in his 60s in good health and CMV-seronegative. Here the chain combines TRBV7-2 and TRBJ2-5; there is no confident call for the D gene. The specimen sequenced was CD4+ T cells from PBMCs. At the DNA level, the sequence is TGTGCCAGCAGCTTAGCTGGCACTAACCAAGAGACCCAGTACTTC. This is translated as CASSLAGTNQETQYF.